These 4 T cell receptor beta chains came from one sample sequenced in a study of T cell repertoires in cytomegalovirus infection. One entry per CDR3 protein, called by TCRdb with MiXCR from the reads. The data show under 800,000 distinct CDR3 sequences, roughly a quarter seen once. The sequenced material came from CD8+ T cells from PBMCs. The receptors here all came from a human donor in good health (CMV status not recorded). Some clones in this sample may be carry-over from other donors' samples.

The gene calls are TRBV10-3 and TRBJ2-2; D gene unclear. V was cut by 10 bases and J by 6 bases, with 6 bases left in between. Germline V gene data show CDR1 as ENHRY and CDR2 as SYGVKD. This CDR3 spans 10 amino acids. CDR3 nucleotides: TGTGCCACCCCGGCCGGGGAGCTGTTTTTT. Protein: CATPAGELFF.

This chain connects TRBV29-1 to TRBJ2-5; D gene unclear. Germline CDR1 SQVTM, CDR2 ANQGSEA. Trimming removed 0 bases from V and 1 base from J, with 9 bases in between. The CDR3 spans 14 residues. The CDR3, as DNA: TGCAGCGTTGAAGATATGACAACCCAAGAGACCCAGTACTTC. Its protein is CSVEDMTTQETQYF.

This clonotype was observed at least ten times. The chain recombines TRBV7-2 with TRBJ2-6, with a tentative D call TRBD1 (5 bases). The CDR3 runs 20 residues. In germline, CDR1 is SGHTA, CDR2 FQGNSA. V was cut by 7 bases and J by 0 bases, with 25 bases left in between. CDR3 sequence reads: CASIFSRLDLRDSGANVLTF. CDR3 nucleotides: TGTGCCAGCATCTTTAGCCGCCTAGATCTCAGGGACTCTGGGGCCAACGTCCTGACTTTC. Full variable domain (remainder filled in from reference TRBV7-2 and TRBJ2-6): GAGVSQSPSNKVTEKGKDVELRCDPISGHTALYWYRQSLGQGLEFLIYFQGNSAPDKSGLPSDRFSAERTGGSVSTLTIQRTQQEDSAVYLCASIFSRLDLRDSGANVLTFGAGSRLTVL.

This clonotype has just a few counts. CDR3 sequence: CASSPMTGLNYGYTF. CDR3 in DNA: TGTGCCAGCAGCCCTATGACAGGCTTAAACTATGGCTACACCTTC. The chain links TRBV28 to TRBJ1-2, with TRBD1 as a possible D gene (6 bases). V gave up 6 bases and J gave up 2 bases, with 16 bases separating them. The germline gives CDR1 MDHEN, CDR2 SYDVKM. The length of the CDR3 is 15 residues.